Included here is one T cell receptor beta chain sequence, with context. These data belong to a study of blood T cell repertoires in COVID-19. TCRdb's table, derived via immunoSEQ multiplex PCR, lists solely in-frame clones and lacks some. The sample shows approximately 120,000 clones, 70% to 90% of them seen only once. CDR1 and CDR2 (germline): MNHEY, SVGEGT. The trim removed 6 bases at V and 0 bases at J, leaving 4 bases unmatched. CDR3 length: 15 amino acids. The chain couples TRBV6-2 or TRBV6-3 to TRBJ2-2, with 7 positions matching TRBD2. Sample: peripheral blood. The origin of this receptor is a woman in her 50s who had recovered from COVID-19. The CDR3: CASSEAGTNTGELFF. The CDR3 DNA is TGTGCCAGCAGCGAAGCGGGAACGAACACCGGGGAGCTGTTTTTT.